Below, 28 T cell receptor beta chains from the same sample are listed, as sequenced in a study of T cell responses to AZD1222 COVID-19 vaccine. The table came from immunoSEQ multiplex PCR; TCRdb's copy has only in-frame clones and leaves some out. The repertoire has 95,000 to 150,000 clones, more than 75% of them found once; the top ten carry 6.5% to 9.5%. This specimen was peripheral blood, taken on day 0 of AZD1222 vaccination. The receptors derive from an adult in good health.

The chain is built from TRBV5-6 and TRBJ2-1; 12 bases agree with TRBD1. The V gene's germline CDR1 is SGHDT and CDR2 YYEEEE. There are 15 residues in the CDR3. The J segment lost 8 bases and the V segment lost 1 base, leaving 4 bases of the junction unmatched. For the CDR3, the DNA is TGTGCCAGCAGCTTGCGGGACAGGGGGCAAGATGAGCAGTTCTTC. Residues: CASSLRDRGQDEQFF.

V is TRBV3-1 (or the pseudogene TRBV3-2) and J is TRBJ1-5; D not resolved. The CDR3 runs to 15 residues. The V end lost 0 bases, the J end lost 1 base, and 7 bases lay between the germline ends. Germline V CDR1 and CDR2: LGHDT, YNNKEL (reference sequence). The CDR3 nucleotides are TGTGCCAGCAGCCAAGAGGTGGGGAGCAATCAGCCCCAGCATTTT. Its protein product is CASSQEVGSNQPQHF.

The chain recombines TRBV7-3 with TRBJ2-2; TRBD1 matches at 9 bases. This CDR3 comprises 15 residues. From germline, CDR1 is SGHTA and CDR2 FQGTGA. J was trimmed by 6 bases and V by 3 bases; bases with no gene match: 5. CDR3 sequence reads: CASSFDTGGSGELFF. The CDR3 region has the DNA TGTGCCAGCAGCTTTGATACAGGGGGCTCCGGGGAGCTGTTTTTT.

The chain recombines TRBV6-2 or TRBV6-3 with TRBJ2-7; 12 bases agree with TRBD2. V lost 2 bases to trimming and J lost 3 bases; unmatched junction nucleotides: 14. The CDR3 sequence is 19 residues long. Looked up from germline, CDR1 is MNHEY and CDR2 is SVGEGT. CDR3 sequence reads: CASSYPPTSTSGRIYEQYF. CDR3 in DNA: TGTGCCAGCAGTTACCCCCCCACCTCGACTAGCGGGAGAATCTACGAGCAGTACTTC.

V is TRBV6-6 and J is TRBJ1-6, with TRBD1 matching 7 bases. Germline V gives CDR1 MNHNY, CDR2 SVGAGI (reference sequence). This CDR3 region has 18 residues. V lost 5 bases to trimming and J lost 8 bases; unmatched junction nucleotides: 18. Here the CDR3 reads CASSLTSAGGERYSPLHF. The CDR3 nucleotides are TGTGCCAGCAGTCTGACGTCAGCAGGGGGTGAAAGGTATTCACCCCTCCACTTT.

This rearrangement joins TRBV10-2 to TRBJ2-5; 7 bases are shared with TRBD2. The CDR3 consists of 14 residues. The ends lost 6 bases at V and 5 bases at J; junction bases unmatched: 9. Germline V gene lookup returns CDR1 WSHSY and CDR2 SAAADI. The DNA for the CDR3 is TGCGCCAGCAGGGACCTAGGGAGGGGCGAGACCCAGTACTTC. Translated: CASRDLGRGETQYF.

The chain recombines TRBV30 with TRBJ1-1; D ambiguous. The CDR3 extends over 13 amino acids. Looked up from germline, CDR1 is GTSNPN and CDR2 is SVGIG (reference sequence). V was pared by 4 bases and J by 6 bases, with 15 bases between. The CDR3 region has the DNA TGTGCCTGGACCCCACCCTCCGCGGCTGAAGCTTTCTTT. Translation gives CAWTPPSAAEAFF. Using reference TRBV30 and TRBJ1-1 for the parts outside the CDR3, the full variable domain is SQTIHQWPATLVQPVGSPLSLECTVEGTSNPNLYWYRQAAGRGLQLLFYSVGIGQISSEVPQNLSASRPQDRQFILSSKKLLLSDSGFYLCAWTPPSAAEAFFGQGTRLTVV.

The V call is TRBV7-3, the J call TRBJ1-4; D unresolved. Trimming removed 3 bases from V and 0 bases from J, with 8 bases in between. This CDR3 has 15 amino acids. Germline-derived CDR1 and CDR2 are SGHTA and FQGTGA. The DNA of the CDR3 is TGTGCCAGCAGCTTCTTGACACCAACTAATGAAAAACTGTTTTTT. Its translation is CASSFLTPTNEKLFF. The full variable domain, completed using reference TRBV7-3 and TRBJ1-4, is GAGVSQTPSNKVTEKGKYVELRCDPISGHTALYWYRQSLGQGPEFLIYFQGTGAADDSGLPNDRFFAVRPEGSVSTLKIQRTERGDSAVYLCASSFLTPTNEKLFFGSGTQLSVL.

The chain is built from TRBV5-1 and TRBJ2-7, with 11 bases fitting TRBD2. The germline CDR1 and CDR2 sequences are SGHRS and YFSETQ. The CDR3 has 16 residues. Trimming took 4 bases from V and 2 from J; bases not matched to a gene: 8. The CDR3 region has the DNA TGCGCCAGCAGCGGCAGTCTAGCGGGGGGCGCCTACGAGCAGTACTTC. Protein product: CASSGSLAGGAYEQYF. The variable domain in full, with the rest retrieved from reference TRBV5-1 and TRBJ2-7, is KAGVTQTPRYLIKTRGQQVTLSCSPISGHRSVSWYQQTPGQGLQFLFEYFSETQRNKGNFPGRFSGRQFSNSRSEMNVSTLELGDSALYLCASSGSLAGGAYEQYFGPGTRLTVT.

This clone was observed a single time. The chain is built from TRBV29-1 and TRBJ2-3; D tentatively reads TRBD1 or TRBD2 (5 bases each). V was trimmed by 8 bases and J by 2 bases, leaving 8 bases between them. The CDR3 length is 11 residues. The germline gives CDR1 SQVTM, CDR2 ANQGSEA. DNA of the CDR3: TGCAGCTGGGACCACACAGATACGCAGTATTTT. This gives the protein CSWDHTDTQYF.

The V and J genes are TRBV27 and TRBJ2-5; D is undetermined. Trimming stripped 6 bases from V and 7 bases from J, with 18 bases between. Germline V gives CDR1 MNHEY, CDR2 SMNVEV (reference sequence). CDR3 length: 14 amino acids. The CDR3 protein is CASSRPPPSRTQYF. The CDR3 nucleotides are TGTGCCAGCAGCCGTCCCCCCCCCTCAAGGACCCAGTACTTC.

This chain connects TRBV19 to TRBJ2-3, with D tentatively TRBD2 (7 bases). Trimming removed 3 bases from V and 3 bases from J, with 13 bases in between. CDR3 length equals 15 residues. Germline V gene data show CDR1 as LNHDA and CDR2 as SQIVND (reference sequence). CDR3 coding DNA: TGTGCCAGTAGTATTAGGGGGGGGCAGACAGATACGCAGTATTTT. Translating gives CASSIRGGQTDTQYF.

The chain links TRBV19 to TRBJ1-4; 8 nucleotides line up with TRBD1. This CDR3 region has 14 residues. Germline V gene sequence: CDR1 LNHDA, CDR2 SQIVND (reference sequence). The V gene end was trimmed by 6 bases and the J gene end by 5 bases; junction bases not matched to a gene: 5. The CDR3 region is CASSNRGINEKLFF. CDR3 bases: TGTGCCAGTAGCAACAGGGGGATCAATGAAAAACTGTTTTTT.

To note about this clone: The sample holds other DNA sequences that translate to the same CDR3. J is TRBJ2-7 and V is TRBV27, with D possibly called TRBD1 or TRBD2 (5 bases each). The length of the CDR3 is 14 residues. V was clipped by 3 bases and J by 2 bases, with 11 bases between them. Germline-derived CDR1 and CDR2 are MNHEY and SMNVEV (reference sequence). The CDR3 reads CASSLRGKTYEQYF. The CDR3 coding sequence is TGTGCCAGCAGTTTGAGGGGCAAAACCTACGAGCAGTACTTC.

The chain has TRBV5-4 and TRBJ2-7; D gene uncertain. The germline CDR1 and CDR2 sequences are SGHNT and YYREEE (reference sequence). The CDR3 consists of 14 residues. V lost 2 bases, J lost 2 bases, and 11 bases lay in between. DNA for the CDR3: TGTGCCAGCAGCTTCGGCAGACTCCCCTACGAGCAGTACTTC. The encoded protein is CASSFGRLPYEQYF.

V usage is TRBV3-1 (or the pseudogene TRBV3-2) and J usage is TRBJ2-6, with D possibly being TRBD1 (5 bases). The ends were cut back, 4 bases at V and 0 bases at J, with 16 bases in the middle. The CDR3 length is 18 residues. From germline, CDR1 is LGHDT and CDR2 YNNKEL (reference sequence). The CDR3 DNA follows: TGTGCCAGCAGCCTCAGACAGCCTCACCTCTCTGGGGCCAACGTCCTGACTTTC. Its translation is CASSLRQPHLSGANVLTF.

The chain has TRBV28 and TRBJ1-2, with D perhaps TRBD1 (5 bases). CDR3 length: 14 residues. Germline CDR1 reads MDHEN; CDR2 reads SYDVKM. V lost 2 bases, J lost 8 bases, and 15 bases lay in between. The CDR3 nucleotides read TGTGCCAGCAGTTTACCACAGGAATCAGGGGGCTACACCTTC. Its translation is CASSLPQESGGYTF.

The chain uses TRBV19 and TRBJ2-1; TRBD2 matches at 14 bases. Germline V CDR1 and CDR2: LNHDA, SQIVND (reference sequence). Trimming cost V 7 bases and J 3 bases; bases outside gene matches: 5. CDR3 length: 16 amino acids. Here the CDR3 reads CASIQTSGGVYNEQFF. For the CDR3, the DNA is TGTGCCAGTATCCAGACTAGCGGGGGGGTCTACAATGAGCAGTTCTTC.

The gene calls are TRBV29-1 and TRBJ2-1; 8 nucleotides line up with TRBD2. Trimming removed 6 bases from V and 7 bases from J; junction bases left unmatched: 5. This CDR3 region has 12 residues. Germline V CDR1 and CDR2: SQVTM, ANQGSEA. CDR3 nucleotides: TGCAGCGTGCCGCGGGAGGCAAATGAGCAGTTCTTC. Its protein product is CSVPREANEQFF.

The rearrangement joins TRBV3-1 (or the pseudogene TRBV3-2) to TRBJ2-7; D ambiguous. V lost 0 bases and J 7 bases, leaving 16 bases between the germline ends. The germline CDR1 and CDR2 sequences are LGHDT and YNNKEL (reference sequence). CDR3 length: 15 residues. CDR3: CASSQDRSAFREQYF. CDR3 nucleotides: TGTGCCAGCAGCCAAGATAGGAGCGCATTTAGGGAGCAGTACTTC.

The chain joins TRBV20-1 to TRBJ2-7; no definite D call. Trimming took off 0 bases at V and 5 bases at J, with 5 bases between the two ends. This CDR3 region has 11 residues. Germline V lookup: CDR1 DFQATT, CDR2 SNEGSKA (reference sequence). The DNA of the CDR3 is TGCAGTGCTAGAGATAGACACGAGCAGTACTTC. This codes for CSARDRHEQYF.

The V gene is TRBV2, the J gene TRBJ1-1; D is perhaps TRBD1 (5 bases). V was cut by 4 bases and J by 11 bases, with 14 bases left in between. The germline gives CDR1 SNHLY, CDR2 FYNNEI. The CDR3 contains 12 residues. CDR3 sequence: CASSGPGGLAFF. The CDR3 DNA reads TGTGCCAGCAGTGGCCCCGGGGGTTTGGCTTTCTTT.

The chain is built from TRBV4-1 and TRBJ2-1, with D unclear. Trimming removed 0 bases from V and 4 bases from J, with 16 bases in between. Germline-derived CDR1 and CDR2 are MGHRA and YSYEKL. CDR3 length: 17 amino acids. The CDR3 reads CASSQDPPIVLYNEQFF. The CDR3 coding sequence is TGCGCCAGCAGCCAAGATCCCCCTATAGTCCTATACAATGAGCAGTTCTTC.

The chain combines TRBV28 with TRBJ2-1; 12 nucleotides match TRBD1. The CDR3 is 16 amino acids. V gave up 3 bases and J gave up 14 bases; unmatched junction bases: 14. Germline V CDR1 and CDR2: MDHEN, SYDVKM. In DNA, the CDR3 is TGTGCCAGCAGTTTTGGGGGGACAGGGGGCGGCCTAGAGAAGTTCTTC. It is translated as CASSFGGTGGGLEKFF. Full variable domain (remainder filled in from reference TRBV28 and TRBJ2-1): DVKVTQSSRYLVKRTGEKVFLECVQDMDHENMFWYRQDPGLGLRLIYFSYDVKMKEKGDIPEGYSVSREKKERFSLILESASTNQTSMYLCASSFGGTGGGLEKFFGPGTRLTVL.

This clone was seen a few times. The J gene is TRBJ2-3, the V gene TRBV5-1; 14 bases agree with TRBD2. The germline gives CDR1 SGHRS, CDR2 YFSETQ. V lost 3 bases to trimming and J lost 8 bases; unmatched junction nucleotides: 8. The CDR3 sequence is 16 residues long. The CDR3 DNA sequence: TGCGCCAGCAGCTCCGGACTAGCGGGAGGAGGTATTACGCAGTATTTT. This encodes CASSSGLAGGGITQYF.

This clone has only a few counts. The chain has TRBV7-9 and TRBJ1-4; 8 bases fit TRBD1. V lost 5 bases and J lost 2; bases outside the gene matches: 4. CDR1 is SEHNR, CDR2 FQNEAQ, per germline (reference sequence). The CDR3 sequence is 15 residues long. In DNA, the CDR3 is TGTGCCAGCAGCGCAACAGGGGGGACTAATGAAAAACTGTTTTTT. This translates into CASSATGGTNEKLFF.

In its sample, this clone was seen once. The rearrangement uses TRBV12-3 or TRBV12-4 and TRBJ2-7, with D unclear. V was pared by 4 bases and J by 3 bases, with 4 bases between. The CDR3 has 11 residues. The CDR3 is CASSSLYEQYF. The CDR3 DNA reads as TGTGCCAGCAGTTCCCTCTACGAGCAGTACTTC.

V and J are TRBV28 and TRBJ2-3; 14 positions match TRBD2. After removal of 7 bases from V and 4 bases from J, the junction contained 4 bases not matched to a gene. This CDR3 is built from 15 residues. Germline-derived CDR1 and CDR2 are MDHEN and SYDVKM. In DNA, the CDR3 is TGTGCCAGCACCGGACTAGCGGGAGGACCAGATACGCAGTATTTT. It translates to CASTGLAGGPDTQYF.